This T cell receptor beta chain appears in the sequencing data of a study of blood T cell repertoires in COVID-19. Background on the study: T cells, B-cell-depleted T cells, or PBMCs provided the cDNA or gDNA that served as material.

Profiling relied on immunoSEQ multiplex PCR, and the TCRdb table lists in-frame clones only, not all of them. This sample carries about 140,000 clones, 60% to 85% of them seen once, and the ten largest clones take 15% to 20%. Germline lookup yields CDR1 SGHRS and CDR2 YFSETQ. V gave up 2 bases and J gave up 3 bases; unmatched junction bases: 2. The length of the CDR3 is 16 residues. This chain links TRBV5-1 with TRBJ2-2, with TRBD2 identical over 12 bases. The sequenced sample consisted of peripheral blood. The receptor was derived from a man aged 45-65 years with acute or convalescent COVID-19. The CDR3 DNA sequence: TGCGCCAGCAGCTTTCTAGCGGGGGGGCACACCGGGGAGCTGTTTTTT. The encoded protein is CASSFLAGGHTGELFF.